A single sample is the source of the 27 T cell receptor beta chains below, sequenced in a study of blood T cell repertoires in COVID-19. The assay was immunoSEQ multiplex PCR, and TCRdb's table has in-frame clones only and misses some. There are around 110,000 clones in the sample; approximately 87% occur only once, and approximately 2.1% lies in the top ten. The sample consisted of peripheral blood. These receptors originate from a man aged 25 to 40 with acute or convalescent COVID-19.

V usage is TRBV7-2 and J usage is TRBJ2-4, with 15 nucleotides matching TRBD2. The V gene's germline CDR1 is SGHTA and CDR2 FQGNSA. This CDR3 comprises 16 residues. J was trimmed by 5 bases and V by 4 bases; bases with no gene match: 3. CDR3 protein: CASSYGLAGGENIQYF. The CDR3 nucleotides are TGTGCCAGCAGCTACGGACTAGCGGGAGGGGAAAACATTCAGTACTTC. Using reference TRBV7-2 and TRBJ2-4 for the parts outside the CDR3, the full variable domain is GAGVSQSPSNKVTEKGKDVELRCDPISGHTALYWYRQSLGQGLEFLIYFQGNSAPDKSGLPSDRFSAERTGGSVSTLTIQRTQQEDSAVYLCASSYGLAGGENIQYFGAGTRLSVL.

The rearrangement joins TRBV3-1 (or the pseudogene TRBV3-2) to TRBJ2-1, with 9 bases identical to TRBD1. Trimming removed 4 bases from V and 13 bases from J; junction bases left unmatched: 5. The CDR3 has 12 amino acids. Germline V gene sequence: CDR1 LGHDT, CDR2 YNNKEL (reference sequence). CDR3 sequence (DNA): TGTGCCAGCAGCCGCGGACAGGGGAAACAGTTCTTC. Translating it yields CASSRGQGKQFF.

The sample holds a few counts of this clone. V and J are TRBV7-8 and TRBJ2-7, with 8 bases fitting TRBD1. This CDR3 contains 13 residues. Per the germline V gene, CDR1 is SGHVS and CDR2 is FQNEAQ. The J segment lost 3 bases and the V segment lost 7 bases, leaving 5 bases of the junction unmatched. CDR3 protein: CASNPGQDYEQYV. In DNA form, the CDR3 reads TGTGCCAGCAACCCGGGACAGGACTACGAGCAGTACGTC.

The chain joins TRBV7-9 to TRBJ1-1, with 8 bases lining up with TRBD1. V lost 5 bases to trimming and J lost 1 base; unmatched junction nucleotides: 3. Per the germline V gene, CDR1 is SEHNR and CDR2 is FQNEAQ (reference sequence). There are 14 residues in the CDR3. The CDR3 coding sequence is TGTGCCAGCAGCAACACAGGGGGGAACACTGAAGCTTTCTTT. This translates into CASSNTGGNTEAFF.

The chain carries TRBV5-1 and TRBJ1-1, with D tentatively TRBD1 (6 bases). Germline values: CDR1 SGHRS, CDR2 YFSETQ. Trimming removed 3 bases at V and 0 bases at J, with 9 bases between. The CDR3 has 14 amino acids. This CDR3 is CASSSGQLNTEAFF. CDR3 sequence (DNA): TGCGCCAGCAGCTCCGGACAGCTGAACACTGAAGCTTTCTTT.

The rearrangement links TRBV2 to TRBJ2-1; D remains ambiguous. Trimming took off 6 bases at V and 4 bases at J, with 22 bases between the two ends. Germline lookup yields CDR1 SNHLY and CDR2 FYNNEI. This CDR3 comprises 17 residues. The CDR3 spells CASRNELVRPGYNEQFF. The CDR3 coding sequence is TGTGCCAGCAGGAACGAACTCGTGAGGCCGGGTTACAATGAGCAGTTCTTC.

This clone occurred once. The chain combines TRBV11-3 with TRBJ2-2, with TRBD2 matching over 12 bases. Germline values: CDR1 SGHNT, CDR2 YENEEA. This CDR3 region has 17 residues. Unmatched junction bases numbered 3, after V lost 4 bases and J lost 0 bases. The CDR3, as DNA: TGTGCCAGCAGCTCTCGACTAGCGGGGGCGAACACCGGGGAGCTGTTTTTT. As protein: CASSSRLAGANTGELFF.

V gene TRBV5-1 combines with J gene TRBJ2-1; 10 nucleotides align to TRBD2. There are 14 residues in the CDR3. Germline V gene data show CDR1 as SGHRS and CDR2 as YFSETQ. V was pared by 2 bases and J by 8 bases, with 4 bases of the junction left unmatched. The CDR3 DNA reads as TGCGCCAGCAGCTTTACTAGCGGGGAATATGAGCAGTTCTTC. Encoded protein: CASSFTSGEYEQFF.

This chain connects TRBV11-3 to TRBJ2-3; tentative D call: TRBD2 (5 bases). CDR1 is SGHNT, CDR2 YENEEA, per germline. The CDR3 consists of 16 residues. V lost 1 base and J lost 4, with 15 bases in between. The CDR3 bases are TGTGCCAGCAGCTTAGGCGTGGCGGGCGATTCAGATACGCAGTATTTT. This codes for CASSLGVAGDSDTQYF.

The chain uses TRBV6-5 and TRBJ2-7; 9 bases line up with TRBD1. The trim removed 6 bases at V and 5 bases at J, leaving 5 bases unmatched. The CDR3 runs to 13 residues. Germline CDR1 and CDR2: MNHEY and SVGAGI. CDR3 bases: TGTGCCAGCAGGGCCGGACAGGGGCACGAGCAGTACGTC. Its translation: CASRAGQGHEQYV.

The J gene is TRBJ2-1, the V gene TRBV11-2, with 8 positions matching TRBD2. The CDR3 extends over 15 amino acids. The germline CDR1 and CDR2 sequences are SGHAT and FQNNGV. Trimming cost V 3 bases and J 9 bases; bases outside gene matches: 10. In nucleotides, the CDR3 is TGTGCCAGCAGCTTGTTCCCGGGAGGGACCACTGAGCAGTTCTTC. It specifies CASSLFPGGTTEQFF.

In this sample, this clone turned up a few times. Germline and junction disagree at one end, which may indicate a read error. The CDR3 loop is CASTLWGQGSQPQHF. The CDR3 DNA reads TGTGCCAGCACCTTGTGGGGACAGGGGTCTCAGCCCCAGCATTTT. The rearrangement links TRBV5-6 to TRBJ1-5, with 10 nucleotides matching TRBD1. Germline CDR1 is SGHDT and CDR2 is YYEEEE. CDR3 size: 15 residues.

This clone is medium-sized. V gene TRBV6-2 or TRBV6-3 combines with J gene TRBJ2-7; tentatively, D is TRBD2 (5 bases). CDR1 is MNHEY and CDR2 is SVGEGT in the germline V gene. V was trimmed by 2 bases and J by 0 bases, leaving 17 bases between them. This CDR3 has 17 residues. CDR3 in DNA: TGTGCCAGCAGTTACGTGAGACGGACTCAGAGCTCCTACGAGCAGTACTTC. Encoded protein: CASSYVRRTQSSYEQYF.

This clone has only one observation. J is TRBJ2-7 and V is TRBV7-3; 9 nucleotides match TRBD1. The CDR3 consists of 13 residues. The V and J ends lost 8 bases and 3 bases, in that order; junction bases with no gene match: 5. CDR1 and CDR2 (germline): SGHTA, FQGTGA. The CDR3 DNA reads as TGTGCCAGCGCGACAGGGGGTATCTACGAGCAGTACTTC. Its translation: CASATGGIYEQYF.

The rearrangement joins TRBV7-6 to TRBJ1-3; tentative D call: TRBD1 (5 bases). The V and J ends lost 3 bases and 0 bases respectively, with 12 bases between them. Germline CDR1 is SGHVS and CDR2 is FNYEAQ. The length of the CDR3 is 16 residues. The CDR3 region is CASSFSGEDSGNTIYF. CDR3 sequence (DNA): TGTGCCAGCAGCTTCTCGGGGGAGGACTCTGGAAACACCATATATTTT.

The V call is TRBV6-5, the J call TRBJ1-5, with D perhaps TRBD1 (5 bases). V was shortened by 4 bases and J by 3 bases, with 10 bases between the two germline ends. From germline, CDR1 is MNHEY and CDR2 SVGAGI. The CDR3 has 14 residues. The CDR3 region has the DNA TGTGCCAGCAGTTCCAGGGCCAACAATCAGCCCCAGCATTTT. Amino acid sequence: CASSSRANNQPQHF.

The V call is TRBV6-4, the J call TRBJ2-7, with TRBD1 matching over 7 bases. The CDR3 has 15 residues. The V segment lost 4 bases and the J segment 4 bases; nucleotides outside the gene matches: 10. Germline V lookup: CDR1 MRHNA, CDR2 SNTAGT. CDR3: CASSVPGQRWYEQYF. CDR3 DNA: TGTGCCAGCAGTGTTCCGGGACAGAGATGGTACGAGCAGTACTTC.

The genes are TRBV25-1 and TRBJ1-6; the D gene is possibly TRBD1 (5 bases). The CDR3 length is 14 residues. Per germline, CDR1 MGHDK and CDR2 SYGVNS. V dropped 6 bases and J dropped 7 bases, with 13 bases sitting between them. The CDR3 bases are TGTGCCAGCAGGGCTCAGGGTTTCAATTCACCCCTCCACTTT. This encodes CASRAQGFNSPLHF.

The CDR3 region has the DNA TGTGCCAGCAGTTTTACAGGGAACTATGGCTACACCTTC. Translation: CASSFTGNYGYTF. The chain carries TRBV12-3 or TRBV12-4 and TRBJ1-2; D perhaps matches TRBD1 (6 bases). Between the trimmed V and J ends, which lost 3 bases and 2 bases, there was a span of 7 bases. This CDR3 is built from 13 residues.

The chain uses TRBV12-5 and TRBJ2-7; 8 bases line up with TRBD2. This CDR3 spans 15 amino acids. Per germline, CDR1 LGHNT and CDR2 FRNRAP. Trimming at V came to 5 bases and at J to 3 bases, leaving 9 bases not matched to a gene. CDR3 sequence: CASGDSGEALYEQYF. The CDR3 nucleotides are TGTGCTAGTGGTGATAGCGGGGAGGCCCTCTACGAGCAGTACTTC.

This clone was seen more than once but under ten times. CDR3 sequence (DNA): TGTGCCAGCAGTGAATGGGACAAACACTACGAGCAGTACGTC. Translating it yields CASSEWDKHYEQYV. V is TRBV25-1 and J is TRBJ2-7, with D perhaps matching TRBD1 (6 bases). CDR3 length equals 14 residues. V was pared by 1 base and J by 3 bases, with 10 bases between. CDR1 MGHDK and CDR2 SYGVNS come from the germline V gene.

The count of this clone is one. The CDR3 protein is CASSFYRGVNTEAFF. The CDR3 region has the DNA TGTGCCAGCAGTTTTTATCGGGGGGTGAACACTGAAGCTTTCTTT. The gene calls are TRBV6-5 and TRBJ1-1, with a tentative D call TRBD1 (5 bases). Germline loops: CDR1 MNHEY, CDR2 SVGAGI. The CDR3 totals 15 residues. V was shortened by 4 bases and J by 0 bases, with 12 bases between the two germline ends.

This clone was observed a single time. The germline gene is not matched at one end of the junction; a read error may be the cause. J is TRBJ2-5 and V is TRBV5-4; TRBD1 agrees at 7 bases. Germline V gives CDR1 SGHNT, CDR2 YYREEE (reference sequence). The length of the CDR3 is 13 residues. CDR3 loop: CASSLFFEGAQHF. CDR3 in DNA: TGTGCCAGCAGCTTGTTCTTCGAGGGGGCCCAGCACTTC.

CDR3 nucleotides: TGTGCCAGCAGTGAGGTAGCGGGGGGACTGGGTTCCAAAAACATTCAGTACTTC. It is translated as CASSEVAGGLGSKNIQYF. The rearrangement links TRBV2 to TRBJ2-4; 10 positions match TRBD2. Germline CDR1 SNHLY, CDR2 FYNNEI. This CDR3 contains 18 residues. With 3 bases clipped from V and 2 bases from J, the junction kept 10 bases outside the gene matches.

In nucleotides, the CDR3 is TGTGCCAGCAGCAATAGCGGGAGGGTGAGCACAGATACGCAGTATTTT. This gives the protein CASSNSGRVSTDTQYF. The chain recombines TRBV7-2 with TRBJ2-3; TRBD2 agrees at 11 bases. Germline V gene sequence: CDR1 SGHTA, CDR2 FQGNSA. The V gene end was trimmed by 5 bases and the J gene end by 0 bases; junction bases not matched to a gene: 4. This CDR3 comprises 16 residues.

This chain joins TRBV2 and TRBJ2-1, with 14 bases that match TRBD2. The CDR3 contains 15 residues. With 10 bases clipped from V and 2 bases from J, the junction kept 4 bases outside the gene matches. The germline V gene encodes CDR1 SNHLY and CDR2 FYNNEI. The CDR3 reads CAKTSGGAAYNEQFF. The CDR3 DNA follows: TGTGCCAAGACTAGCGGGGGGGCCGCCTACAATGAGCAGTTCTTC.

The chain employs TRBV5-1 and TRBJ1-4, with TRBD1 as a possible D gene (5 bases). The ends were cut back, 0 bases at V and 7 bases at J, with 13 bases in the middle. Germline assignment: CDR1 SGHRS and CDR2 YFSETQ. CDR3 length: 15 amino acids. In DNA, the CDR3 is TGCGCCAGCAGCTTGGGTGGAGGGGAGAGTGAAAAACTGTTTTTT. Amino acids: CASSLGGGESEKLFF.